One T cell receptor beta chain is described in this entry. Germline values: CDR1 DFQATT, CDR2 SNEGSKA (reference sequence). The length of the CDR3 is 11 residues. Between the trimmed V and J ends, which lost 6 bases and 3 bases, there was a span of 9 bases. TCRdb's table, derived via immunoSEQ multiplex PCR, lists solely in-frame clones and lacks some. The sample lists about 68,000 clones, less than 95% seen once, with around 1.5% in the top ten. The record originates from a study of T cell changes during pregnancy in multiple sclerosis. The sample consisted of peripheral blood, taken in the third trimester of pregnancy. This TCR was recovered from a female donor with multiple sclerosis, enrolled in a pregnancy study. V is TRBV20-1 and J is TRBJ2-7, with unresolved D. The CDR3 reads CSASNFYEQYF. The CDR3 bases are TGCAGTGCGTCAAATTTCTACGAGCAGTACTTC.